A selection of T cell receptor beta chains follows, all from one sample in a study of shared clonotypes between healthy human individuals. TCRdb's copy holds only in-frame clones and misses some; the assay was immunoSEQ multiplex PCR. The table has millions of clones, about 92% seen once. Sequenced sample: naive CD4+ T cells from PBMCs. The source of these receptors is a man between 18 and 35 years old in good health. Some clones in this sample may be carry-over from other donors' samples. CDR3s include the opening cysteine and the closing phenylalanine or tryptophan. The D gene is left open where the match is weak. Size is stated for part of the rows, as once, few or many counts, or as a class when the clone is expanded.

>TRBJ2-1|TRBD2|TRBV2|NA
TGTGCCAGCAGTAGACTAGCGGGAGAAGGAGAGCAGTTCTTC
CASSRLAGEGEQFF
>TRBJ2-3|TRBD1|TRBV7-7|NA
TGTGCCAGCAGCCTAAACGCCCCAGGGGGCGGAGCAGATACGCAGTATTTT
CASSLNAPGGGADTQYF
>TRBJ2-7|NA|TRBV5-4|NA
TGTGCCACTATAAAGGGAGGGGGCTTCGACGAGCAGTACTTC
CATIKGGGFDEQYF
>TRBJ1-1|NA|TRBV19|NA
TGTGCCAGTAGTACCGCTTCTGAAGCTTTCTTT
CASSTASEAFF
>TRBJ2-2|NA|TRBV28|once
TGTGCCAGCAGAGCCGGTACCGGGGAGCTGTTTTTT
CASRAGTGELFF
>TRBJ2-7|TRBD2|TRBV30|NA
TGTGCCTGGAGTGCCCCAAACCGGGGGGAGCACACCTACGAGCAGTACTTC
CAWSAPNRGEHTYEQYF
>TRBJ2-3|NA|TRBV9|NA
TGTGCCAGCAGCGTAGAGCACTACACAGATACGCAGTATTTT
CASSVEHYTDTQYF
>TRBJ2-3|NA|TRBV5-4|NA
TGTGCCAGCAGCTTGTTGGTGTCGGGAACAGGGACAGATACGCAGTATTTT
CASSLLVSGTGTDTQYF
>TRBJ1-4|NA|TRBV6-1|NA
TGTGCCAGCCGCCGGGGGGGTGAAAAACTGTTTTTT
CASRRGGEKLFF
>TRBJ1-5|NA|TRBV28|few
TGTGCCAGCAGTTTATTTCGGGTGGATAGCAATCAGCCCCAGCATTTT
CASSLFRVDSNQPQHF
>TRBJ1-2|TRBD1|TRBV5-4|NA
TGTGCCAGCAGCTCGAACAGGGGGAGCCCTCAGATTCCTAACTATGGCTACACCTTC
CASSSNRGSPQIPNYGYTF
>TRBJ2-3|TRBD2|TRBV30|NA
TGTGCCTGGAGTAGGGGACTAGCGGGAGTTCAGGGAGATACGCAGTATTTT
CAWSRGLAGVQGDTQYF
>TRBJ2-3|NA|TRBV5-6|NA
TGTGCCAGCAGCTTGAGGACCATACAGGGCACAGATACGCAGTATTTT
CASSLRTIQGTDTQYF
>TRBJ1-5|NA|TRBV27|NA
TGTGCCAGCGGGTCCCGGGACGGAAAAAATCAGCCCCAGCATTTT
CASGSRDGKNQPQHF
>TRBJ1-1|NA|TRBV7-8|NA
TGTGCCAGCAGCTTAGTAAGTGTAGCTGAAGCTTTCTTT
CASSLVSVAEAFF
>TRBJ1-1|NA|TRBV7-9|NA
TGTGCCAGCAGCACAGAAGGAGGGTCTGAAGCTTTCTTT
CASSTEGGSEAFF
>TRBJ2-1|TRBD1|TRBV7-2|NA
TGTGCCAGCAGCTCCTATGGACAGGGTGAGCAGTTCTTC
CASSSYGQGEQFF
>TRBJ2-1|TRBD2|TRBV7-2|NA
TGTGCCAGCACGGCGGGGGGGAGCTACAATGAGCAGTTCTTC
CASTAGGSYNEQFF
>TRBJ2-2|NA|TRBV2|NA
TGTGCCAGCAGGGGCCTAGCGGGGGAGCTGTTTTTT
CASRGLAGELFF
>TRBJ1-1|NA|TRBV28|NA
TGTGCCAGCAGTACAACCATCCTTTTACGGACTGAAGCTTTCTTT
CASSTTILLRTEAFF
>TRBJ2-1|NA|TRBV7-8|NA
TGTGCCAGCAGCCCCAGTACTACAGTGCCCTACAATGAGCAGTTCTTC
CASSPSTTVPYNEQFF
>TRBJ1-2|NA|TRBV18|NA
TGTGCCAGCTCACCACGAACAACCAGCGGCTATGGCTACACCTTC
CASSPRTTSGYGYTF
>TRBJ1-5|NA|TRBV28|NA
TGTGCCAGCAGTCATCAACCCAATCAGCCCCAGCATTTT
CASSHQPNQPQHF
>TRBJ1-2|TRBD1|TRBV6-1|NA
TGTGCCAACCGGGAGGGGGCTTACTATGGCTACACCTTC
CANREGAYYGYTF
>TRBJ1-5|NA|TRBV6-6|NA
TGTGCCAGCAGTTACGGTGCCGGCAATCAGCCCCAGCATTTT
CASSYGAGNQPQHF
>TRBJ2-7|TRBD2|TRBV5-1|NA
TGCGCCAGCATGTCTACTAGCGGGATTTACGAGCAGTACTTC
CASMSTSGIYEQYF
>TRBJ1-6|NA|TRBV30|once
TGTGCCTGGAGTGTATGGGGGGGAGCCTCACCCCTCCACTTT
CAWSVWGGASPLHF
>TRBJ1-2|NA|TRBV28|NA
TGTGCCAGCAGACATCGGGGTGCGACGGGCTACACCTTC
CASRHRGATGYTF
>TRBJ2-7|TRBD1|TRBV18|NA
TGTGCCAGCTCACTATTACAGGGGGCCGGCGAGCAGTACTTC
CASSLLQGAGEQYF
>TRBJ2-7|TRBD1|TRBV5-3|NA
TGTGCCAGAAGCTTGGTTCGGGACAGCCCCTACGAGCAGTACTTC
CARSLVRDSPYEQYF
>TRBJ2-2|NA|TRBV6-5|NA
TGTGCCAGCCAAGGCGCCGGATCAACCGGGGAGCTGTTTTTT
CASQGAGSTGELFF
>TRBJ2-7|NA|TRBV7-2|once
TGTGCCAGCAGCTTAGTACGGAGCTACGAGCAGTACTTC
CASSLVRSYEQYF
>TRBJ2-5|TRBD2|TRBV18|NA
TGTGCCAGCTCACCCGGACTAGCGGAGACCCAGTACTTC
CASSPGLAETQYF
>TRBJ2-1|TRBD2|TRBV7-2|NA
TGTGCCAGCAGCTTAGACCCAGCGGGAGGCAATGAGCAGTTCTTC
CASSLDPAGGNEQFF
>TRBJ1-2|TRBD1|TRBV9|NA
TGTGCCAGCAGCGTCCAATCGGGACAGCCAGAGTATGGCTACACCTTC
CASSVQSGQPEYGYTF
>TRBJ2-1|TRBD2|TRBV10-3|NA
TGTGCCATCAGTGGTGGCGGGAGGGCCTACAATGAGCAGTTCTTC
CAISGGGRAYNEQFF
>TRBJ2-6|NA|TRBV4-2|NA
TGTGCCAGCAGCGCAGCTGGGGCCAACGTCCTGACTTTC
CASSAAGANVLTF